The sequence of this T cell receptor beta chain was determined in a study of regulatory T cells in long-lasting Graves disease. Time point specified: newly diagnosed GD, antithyroid drugs for less than 3 months. Extracted RNA from PBMCs served as the source of the TCR library. Libraries of TCR beta came from iRepertoire HTBI primers plus Arm-PCR of CDR3 regions. TCRdb re-called the multiplex PCR reads with MiXCR, one entry per CDR3 protein. The sample carries almost 450,000 distinct CDR3 sequences, 15% to 20% recorded once. V was pared by 2 bases and J by 6 bases, with 13 bases between. The germline V gene encodes CDR1 LGHDT and CDR2 YNNKEL (reference sequence). The CDR3 is 15 amino acids. This clonotype was picked up many times. Its matching antigen is unknown. Notes on the study in general: Analysis covered peripheral blood alone, not thyroid tissue. There were preferences for TRBV28, TRBJ1-2 and TRBJ2-5 in persistent disease. Persistent-disease Graves' patients showed less TCR diversity than new cases.

These same data were also listed under a study on T cells in Graves' hyperthyroidism and ophthalmopathy.

This sequence joins TRBV3-1 and TRBJ1-4; D is undetermined. This clonotype originated in a young woman with Graves disease. The source material was peripheral blood mononuclear cells (PBMCs), sampled at new diagnosis, from a patient treated with antithyroid drugs. CDR3 region: CASSQTTLSDEKLFF. The CDR3 DNA reads as TGTGCCAGCAGCCAAACGACACTCTCGGATGAAAAACTGTTTTTT. The whole variable domain, remainder taken from reference TRBV3-1 and TRBJ1-4, is DTAVSQTPKYLVTQMGNDKSIKCEQNLGHDTMYWYKQDSKKFLKIMFSYNNKELIINETVPNRFSPKSPDKAHLNLHINSLELGDSAVYFCASSQTTLSDEKLFFGSGTQLSVL.